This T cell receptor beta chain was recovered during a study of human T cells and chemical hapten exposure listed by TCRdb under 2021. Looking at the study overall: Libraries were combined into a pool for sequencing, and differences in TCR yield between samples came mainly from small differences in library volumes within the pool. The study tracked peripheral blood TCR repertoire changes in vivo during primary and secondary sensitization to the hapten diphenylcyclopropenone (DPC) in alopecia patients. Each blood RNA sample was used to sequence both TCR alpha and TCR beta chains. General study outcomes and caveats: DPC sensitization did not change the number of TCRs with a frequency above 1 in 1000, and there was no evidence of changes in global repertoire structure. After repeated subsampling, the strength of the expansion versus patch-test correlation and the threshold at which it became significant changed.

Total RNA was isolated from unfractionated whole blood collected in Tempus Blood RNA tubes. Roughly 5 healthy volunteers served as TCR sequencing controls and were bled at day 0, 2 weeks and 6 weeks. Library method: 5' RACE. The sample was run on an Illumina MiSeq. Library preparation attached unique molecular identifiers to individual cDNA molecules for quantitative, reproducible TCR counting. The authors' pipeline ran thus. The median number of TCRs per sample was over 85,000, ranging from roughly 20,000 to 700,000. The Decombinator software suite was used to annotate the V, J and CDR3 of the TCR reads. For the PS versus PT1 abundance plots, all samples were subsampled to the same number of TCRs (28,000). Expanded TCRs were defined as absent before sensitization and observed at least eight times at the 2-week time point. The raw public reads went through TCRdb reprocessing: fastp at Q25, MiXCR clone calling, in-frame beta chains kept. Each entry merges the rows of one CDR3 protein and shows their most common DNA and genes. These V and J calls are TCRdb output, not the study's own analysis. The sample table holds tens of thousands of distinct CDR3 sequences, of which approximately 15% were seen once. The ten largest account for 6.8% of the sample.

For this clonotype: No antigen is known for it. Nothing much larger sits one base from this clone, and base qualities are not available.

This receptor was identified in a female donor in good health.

The DNA sequence is TGTGCCAGCAGCCCACGACAGGGCGTGGGAGAGACCCAGTACTTC. Translation gives CASSPRQGVGETQYF. The rearrangement joined TRBV3-1 to TRBJ2-5; TRBD1 fits 7 bases in the junction. The CDR3 runs 15 residues from the cysteine to the phenylalanine. Kept here is only the CDR3 DNA, which spans 45 bases and is read in frame from base 1. Via the germline V gene (reference sequence), CDR1 is LGHDT and CDR2 YNNKEL. The germline V end is reduced by 4 bases and the J end by 4 bases; junction bases left unmatched: 9.